This TCR beta chain was sequenced during a study of OX40 agonist ivuxolimab in advanced cancers. For the study at large: Ivuxolimab, an agonistic anti-OX40 (CD134) antibody, was given to patients.

Germline CDR1 reads SGHKS; CDR2 reads YYEKEE (reference sequence). Deletions cut 0 bases from V and 5 bases from J, with 9 bases between. The CDR3 totals 14 residues. Study results and limitations: Some patients who did not respond also had low normalized T-cell clonal expansion. On average, CD8+ T cells had more expanded clones than CD4+.

The table lists this clone with a count of one. Its antigen is not identified. Profiled with immunoSEQ multiplex PCR; TCRdb holds only in-frame clones, not every one. The table lists roughly 65,000 clones, 80% to 90% of them singletons. This TCR derives from an adult with an advanced solid tumor such as melanoma, head and neck, liver or kidney cancer. The V gene is TRBV5-5, the J gene TRBJ2-1; possibly TRBD1 for D (5 bases). The sample was CD4+ or CD8+ T cells sorted from blood, taken in a trial of the OX40 agonist ivuxolimab. The CDR3 nucleotides read TGTGCCAGCAGCTTGGAGGGGTCTCACAATGAGCAGTTCTTC. This gives the protein CASSLEGSHNEQFF.